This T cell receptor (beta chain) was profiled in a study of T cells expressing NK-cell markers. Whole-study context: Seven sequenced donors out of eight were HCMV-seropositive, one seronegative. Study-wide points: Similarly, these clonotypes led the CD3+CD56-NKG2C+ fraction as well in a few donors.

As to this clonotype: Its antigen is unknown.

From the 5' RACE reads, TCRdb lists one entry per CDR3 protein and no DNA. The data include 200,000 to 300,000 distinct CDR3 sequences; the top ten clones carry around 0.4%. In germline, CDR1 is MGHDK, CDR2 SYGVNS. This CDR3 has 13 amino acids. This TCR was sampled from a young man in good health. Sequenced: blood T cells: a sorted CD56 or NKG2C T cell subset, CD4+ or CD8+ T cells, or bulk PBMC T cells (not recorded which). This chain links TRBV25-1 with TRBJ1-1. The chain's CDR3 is CASSDRRTAEAFF.